By share, the clone carrying this T cell receptor beta chain ranks as medium-sized. This sample is drawn from a study of control samples from healthy donors and cancer patients. Data came from immunoSEQ multiplex PCR; TCRdb stores just in-frame clones and leaves some out. Of about 100,000 clones in the sample, 92% were seen once. Germline CDR1 is LNHDA and CDR2 is SQIVND (reference sequence). This CDR3 is built from 15 residues. Trimming removed 6 bases from V and 4 bases from J; junction bases left unmatched: 9. The source material was blood. The chain joins TRBV19 to TRBJ1-1, with 9 bases lining up with TRBD1. This sequence was found in a human donor in good health. The donor label of this sample is uncertain. The CDR3 reads CASSTATGGPTEAFF. The CDR3 nucleotides read TGTGCCAGTAGCACCGCTACAGGGGGCCCCACTGAAGCTTTCTTT.